This paragraph covers one T cell receptor (beta chain) sequence. What it binds is not known. The germline CDR1 and CDR2 sequences are SGDLS and YYNGEE. V lost 1 base, J lost 3 bases, and 11 bases lay in between. CDR3 length: 14 amino acids. This entry belongs to a study of vaccination effects on CD4 cells after COVID-19. For the study at large: Each participant was administered two doses of either the BNT162b2 or the mRNA-1273 vaccine.

ViraFEST expansion of antigen-specific CD4+ T cells with viral peptide pools preceded sequencing. Subsequent to 10 days of culture, CD4+ T cells were isolated. Vaccine recipients, nucleocapsid antibody negative, had no prior SARS-CoV-2 infection. Wells containing approximately 2 million PBMC each were cultured with about 9 IU/ml IL-2 and about 9.6 ug/ml peptides. Sequencing was performed with immunoSEQ multiplex PCR; in TCRdb, only in-frame clones are kept and a portion is missing. The sample lists around 30,000 clones, roughly 63% occurring once. The material sequenced was CD4+ T cells from PBMCs cultured with HCoV-229E spike peptides, taken before COVID-19 vaccination. This chain connects TRBV9 to TRBJ2-7; no firm D call. The origin of this receptor is a human donor who received a COVID-19 vaccine. In DNA, the CDR3 is TGTGCCAGCAGCGTACGGGCTCAAGACTACGAGCAGTACTTC. Translating gives CASSVRAQDYEQYF.